What follows describes a single TCR beta chain. PCR involved 60 Vbeta and 13 Jbeta primers. The table came from immunoSEQ multiplex PCR; TCRdb's copy has only in-frame clones and leaves some out. The sample contains roughly 200,000 clones, 65% to 85% of which appear only once. The data originate from a study of cytomegalovirus exposure and HLA in healthy donors. The CDR3 runs to 16 residues. The germline V gene encodes CDR1 SGDLS and CDR2 YYNGEE. The J segment lost 5 bases and the V segment lost 3 bases, leaving 7 bases of the junction unmatched. What was sequenced was PBMCs. This sequence joins TRBV9 and TRBJ2-2; TRBD2 matches 10 bases. The TCR was taken from a man aged 45-65 years in good health and CMV-seronegative. The CDR3 DNA follows: TGTGCCAGCAGCGCGCCCCAGCGGGGGGGAACCGGGGAGCTGTTTTTT. Amino acid sequence: CASSAPQRGGTGELFF.